This entry lists 30 T cell receptor beta chains sequenced from one sample in a study of T cell changes during pregnancy in multiple sclerosis. The table came from immunoSEQ multiplex PCR; TCRdb's copy has only in-frame clones and leaves some out. The data contain around 57,000 clones, roughly 89% of them singletons. Here the sequenced sample was peripheral blood, taken in the third trimester of pregnancy. The receptors here all came from a female donor in good health, enrolled as a control in a pregnancy study.

The rearrangement links TRBV4-2 to TRBJ2-1; no definite D call. CDR1 and CDR2 (germline): LGHNA, YNFKEQ. Trimming removed 4 bases from V and 5 bases from J, with 18 bases in between. CDR3 size: 16 residues. The CDR3 loop reads CASSPTALLADNEQFF. CDR3 in DNA: TGTGCCAGCAGCCCCACTGCGTTGCTTGCCGACAATGAGCAGTTCTTC.

The V gene is TRBV6-5, the J gene TRBJ2-1, with D possibly matching TRBD1 (5 bases). Between the trimmed V and J ends, which lost 1 base and 9 bases, there was a span of 10 bases. In germline, CDR1 is MNHEY, CDR2 SVGAGI. This CDR3 spans 13 amino acids. The CDR3 protein is CASSYYTQGEQFF. CDR3 DNA sequence: TGTGCCAGCAGTTACTACACTCAGGGTGAGCAGTTCTTC.

This clone occurred once. The chain has TRBV5-1 and TRBJ2-5, with a tentative D call TRBD2 (5 bases). Per the germline V gene, CDR1 is SGHRS and CDR2 is YFSETQ. V lost 2 bases, J lost 3 bases, and 14 bases lay in between. The CDR3 extends over 15 amino acids. The CDR3: CASSLARDQKETQYF. The CDR3 DNA sequence: TGCGCCAGCAGCTTAGCCCGGGATCAGAAAGAGACCCAGTACTTC.

DNA for the CDR3: TGTGCCAGCAGTTTATGGGACGGGACAGGGGGTCAGTACATGAACACTGAAGCTTTCTTT. This gives the protein CASSLWDGTGGQYMNTEAFF. The chain recombines TRBV28 with TRBJ1-1; 11 bases are a match to TRBD1. The CDR3 extends over 20 amino acids. The V gene end was trimmed by 0 bases and the J gene end by 0 bases; junction bases not matched to a gene: 12. Germline V gene sequence: CDR1 MDHEN, CDR2 SYDVKM.

The chain joins TRBV6-5 to TRBJ2-7; a weak D match, TRBD1 (6 bases). The CDR3 consists of 15 residues. Germline assignment: CDR1 MNHEY and CDR2 SVGAGI. V was trimmed by 7 bases and J by 2 bases, leaving 18 bases between them. The CDR3, as DNA: TGTGCCAGCACTAACACACAGGGTCTGGCCTACGAGCAGTACTTC. It specifies CASTNTQGLAYEQYF.

This clone occurred a few times. The rearrangement links TRBV5-5 to TRBJ1-5; the match to TRBD1 covers 7 bases. The germline V gene encodes CDR1 SGHKS and CDR2 YYEKEE (reference sequence). The CDR3 is 16 amino acids. The junction had 8 bases not matched to a gene; V was cut back by 5 bases and J by 0 bases. The CDR3 region has the DNA TGTGCCAGCAGTCCCGGACAGGACTATAGCAATCAGCCCCAGCATTTT. Its protein product is CASSPGQDYSNQPQHF.

The gene calls are TRBV30 and TRBJ2-5, with 10 bases identical to TRBD1. Germline V gene data show CDR1 as GTSNPN and CDR2 as SVGIG (reference sequence). The CDR3 is made up of 15 amino acids. The J segment lost 5 bases and the V segment lost 2 bases, leaving 8 bases of the junction unmatched. DNA of the CDR3: TGTGCCTGGAGTACCGGGACAGGGGTTGGGGAGACCCAGTACTTC. Translation gives CAWSTGTGVGETQYF.

This chain's CDR3 is CASSTNRDSERQNTEAFF. As DNA, the CDR3 is TGTGCCAGCAGCACCAACAGGGATTCAGAAAGGCAGAACACTGAAGCTTTCTTT. The rearrangement joins TRBV11-2 to TRBJ1-1; D might be TRBD1 (6 bases). This CDR3 has 18 amino acids. The V and J ends lost 5 bases and 1 base respectively, with 23 bases between them. Germline V CDR1 and CDR2: SGHAT, FQNNGV.

The rearrangement joins TRBV28 to TRBJ2-4; D remains ambiguous. Trimming pared 6 bases from V and 4 bases from J, leaving 10 bases between. From germline, CDR1 is MDHEN and CDR2 SYDVKM. This CDR3 comprises 13 residues. The CDR3 protein is CASSRAPKNIQYF. The CDR3 DNA sequence: TGTGCCAGCAGCCGAGCGCCGAAAAACATTCAGTACTTC.

As regards this clone: The same CDR3 arises from other DNA sequences in this sample as well. The V and J genes are TRBV27 and TRBJ1-1, with no clear D. The CDR3 runs 13 residues. Germline V lookup: CDR1 MNHEY, CDR2 SMNVEV (reference sequence). Trimming shortened V by 3 bases and J by 2 bases, and 7 bases separated the two germline ends. The CDR3 loop is CASSFSGNTEAFF. In nucleotides, the CDR3 is TGTGCCAGCAGTTTTTCAGGTAACACTGAAGCTTTCTTT.

The chain combines TRBV19 with TRBJ2-1; 9 bases are a match to TRBD1. The V gene's germline CDR1 is LNHDA and CDR2 SQIVND (reference sequence). Trimming removed 2 bases from V and 15 bases from J; junction bases left unmatched: 5. This CDR3 region has 12 residues. The CDR3 DNA sequence: TGTGCCAGTAGTATACTGGGACAGGGCCTGTTCTTC. This sequence encodes CASSILGQGLFF.

V is TRBV15 and J is TRBJ2-7, with TRBD2 matching 10 bases. Unmatched junction bases numbered 8, after V lost 3 bases and J lost 3 bases. CDR1 LNHNV and CDR2 YYDKDF come from the germline V gene (reference sequence). CDR3 length: 16 amino acids. The CDR3 sequence: CATSSKTGTSVYEQYF. DNA for the CDR3: TGTGCCACCAGCAGCAAAACCGGGACTAGCGTCTACGAGCAGTACTTC. Looking up the rest from reference TRBV15 and TRBJ2-7 gives the full variable domain: DAMVIQNPRYQVTQFGKPVTLSCSQTLNHNVMYWYQQKSSQAPKLLFHYYDKDFNNEADTPDNFQSRRPNTSFCFLDIRSPGLGDTAMYLCATSSKTGTSVYEQYFGPGTRLTVT.

The chain links TRBV9 to TRBJ2-7, with D possibly matching TRBD2 (5 bases). V was shortened by 0 bases and J by 2 bases, with 12 bases between the two germline ends. This CDR3 region has 15 residues. Germline assignment: CDR1 SGDLS and CDR2 YYNGEE. CDR3 DNA sequence: TGTGCCAGCAGCGTAGCTCCCGGACTTCCCTACGAGCAGTACTTC. This encodes CASSVAPGLPYEQYF.

This chain links TRBV18 with TRBJ2-1, with 8 bases that match TRBD1. The trim removed 3 bases at V and 3 bases at J, leaving 7 bases unmatched. Germline CDR1 reads KGHSH; CDR2 reads LQKENI. The length of the CDR3 is 16 residues. The CDR3 region is CASSPSGQVFYNEQFF. CDR3 DNA sequence: TGTGCCAGCTCACCCTCGGGACAGGTCTTCTACAATGAGCAGTTCTTC.

This chain connects TRBV19 to TRBJ1-2; possible D gene TRBD1, 6 bases. In germline, CDR1 is LNHDA, CDR2 SQIVND (reference sequence). This CDR3 comprises 16 residues. V lost 1 base to trimming and J lost 2 bases, with 14 bases between them. The CDR3 sequence: CASSIVSGTGNYGYTF. CDR3 sequence (DNA): TGTGCCAGTAGTATAGTATCCGGAACAGGGAACTATGGCTACACCTTC.

This rearrangement joins TRBV6-5 to TRBJ1-1; 7 positions agree with TRBD1. This CDR3 comprises 13 residues. The trim removed 6 bases at V and 7 bases at J, leaving 8 bases unmatched. Germline V CDR1 and CDR2: MNHEY, SVGAGI. Here the CDR3 DNA reads TGTGCCAGCAGCAACAGGGGTAGCCTTGAAGCTTTCTTT. Residues: CASSNRGSLEAFF.

The chain uses TRBV30 and TRBJ2-1; D gene unclear. Germline V lookup: CDR1 GTSNPN, CDR2 SVGIG (reference sequence). Trimming removed 2 bases at V and 4 bases at J, with 3 bases between. The CDR3 length is 11 residues. The CDR3 coding sequence is TGTGCCTGGAGTCCTTACAATGAGCAGTTCTTC. This encodes CAWSPYNEQFF.

The chain couples TRBV14 to TRBJ1-2; D is uncertain. This CDR3 has 13 amino acids. Germline assignment: CDR1 SGHDN and CDR2 FVKESK. The ends were cut back, 4 bases at V and 8 bases at J, with 14 bases in the middle. DNA of the CDR3: TGTGCCAGCAGCCCGTTCAAGCGGTTCGGCTACACCTTC. It encodes CASSPFKRFGYTF.

The V call is TRBV13, the J call TRBJ2-3; 8 bases fit TRBD1. V shed 5 bases, J shed 0 bases, and the junction held 10 bases outside the gene matches. The germline V gene has CDR1 PRHDT and CDR2 FYEKMQ (reference sequence). The CDR3 is 17 amino acids. The chain's CDR3 is CASSPGLDRDSTDTQYF. The DNA for the CDR3 is TGTGCCAGCAGCCCCGGGTTGGACAGGGACAGCACAGATACGCAGTATTTT.

The chain carries TRBV21-1 and TRBJ2-2; TRBD1 is the table's D call and was not checked against the DNA. TRBV21-1 constitutes a pseudogene. This CDR3 is built from 15 residues. The CDR3 nucleotides are TGTGCCAGCAGCAAAGAGGGGCAGAGAACCGGGGAGCTGTTTTTT. Encoded protein: CASSKEGQRTGELFF.

The rearrangement uses TRBV7-9 and TRBJ2-3; D possibly corresponds to TRBD2 (6 bases). The V gene's germline CDR1 is SEHNR and CDR2 FQNEAQ (reference sequence). The length of the CDR3 is 13 residues. V gave up 11 bases and J gave up 3 bases, with 15 bases separating them. CDR3 sequence reads: CAFLADITDTQYF. The CDR3 DNA reads TGTGCCTTTTTAGCGGACATAACAGATACGCAGTATTTT.

The chain carries TRBV28 and TRBJ1-2, with 9 bases lining up with TRBD1. Losses at the gene ends were 1 base for V and 6 bases for J; bases not matched to a gene: 9. This CDR3 region has 16 residues. Germline V lookup: CDR1 MDHEN, CDR2 SYDVKM. CDR3 in amino acids: CASSLYGLTGGDGYTF. The DNA of the CDR3 is TGTGCCAGCAGTTTATATGGGCTGACAGGGGGAGATGGCTACACCTTC.

The V and J genes are TRBV2 and TRBJ1-1, with 8 bases matching TRBD1. Trimming took 3 bases from V and 11 from J; bases not matched to a gene: 11. Looked up from germline, CDR1 is SNHLY and CDR2 is FYNNEI. The CDR3 totals 14 residues. The CDR3 DNA reads as TGTGCCAGCAGTGACGAGGACAGGGATGGGTCGGCTTTCTTT. Translation gives CASSDEDRDGSAFF.

The table lists this clone with a count of one. The chain joins TRBV5-1 to TRBJ2-7, with 9 bases matching TRBD1. CDR3 length equals 13 residues. Looked up from germline, CDR1 is SGHRS and CDR2 is YFSETQ. Germline trimming cut 5 bases from V and 2 bases from J; bases unmatched to any gene: 2. This CDR3 is CASRGTGTYEQYF. DNA of the CDR3: TGCGCCAGCAGAGGGACAGGGACCTACGAGCAGTACTTC.

This clone was detected only once. V gene TRBV2 combines with J gene TRBJ1-2; possibly TRBD1 for D (5 bases). In germline, CDR1 is SNHLY, CDR2 FYNNEI. The CDR3 runs 13 residues. Trimming removed 9 bases at V and 8 bases at J, with 19 bases between. The CDR3 spells CASPDREWAGYTF. CDR3 bases: TGTGCCAGTCCCGACAGAGAGTGGGCGGGCTACACCTTC.

The rearrangement uses TRBV5-1 and TRBJ1-1; 7 bases fit TRBD1. Germline V CDR1 and CDR2: SGHRS, YFSETQ. J lost 1 base, V lost 5 bases, and 11 bases had no gene match. CDR3 length: 16 residues. The CDR3 loop reads CASSRGGGGKNTEAFF. In DNA form, the CDR3 reads TGCGCCAGCAGTCGTGGAGGGGGCGGGAAGAACACTGAAGCTTTCTTT.

This clone was seen a single time. The V gene is TRBV5-1, the J gene TRBJ2-6; tentative D call: TRBD2 (5 bases). V was shortened by 0 bases and J by 2 bases, with 9 bases between the two germline ends. The CDR3 is 16 residues long. The germline V gene encodes CDR1 SGHRS and CDR2 YFSETQ. The CDR3 coding sequence is TGCGCCAGCAGCTTGGTTGGGAGTACTGGGGCCAACGTCCTGACTTTC. It codes for CASSLVGSTGANVLTF. Full variable domain (rest looked up from reference TRBV5-1 and TRBJ2-6): KAGVTQTPRYLIKTRGQQVTLSCSPISGHRSVSWYQQTPGQGLQFLFEYFSETQRNKGNFPGRFSGRQFSNSRSEMNVSTLELGDSALYLCASSLVGSTGANVLTFGAGSRLTVL.

The chain combines TRBV30 with TRBJ2-1; 8 positions match TRBD2. The V gene end was trimmed by 0 bases and the J gene end by 5 bases; junction bases not matched to a gene: 3. Germline lookup yields CDR1 GTSNPN and CDR2 SVGIG (reference sequence). The CDR3 is 14 amino acids. CDR3 residues: CAWSVTSGNNEQFF. In DNA, the CDR3 is TGTGCCTGGAGTGTAACTAGCGGCAACAATGAGCAGTTCTTC.

The chain employs TRBV19 and TRBJ2-7; 8 bases line up with TRBD2. V gave up 5 bases and J gave up 1 base; unmatched junction bases: 1. The CDR3 extends over 13 amino acids. Germline V CDR1 and CDR2: LNHDA, SQIVND (reference sequence). The chain's CDR3 is CASSRGRSYEQYF. The CDR3 DNA reads TGTGCCAGTAGTCGCGGGAGGTCCTACGAGCAGTACTTC.

V usage is TRBV29-1 and J usage is TRBJ2-1; D is perhaps TRBD2 (6 bases). The CDR3 loop spans 13 amino acids. Trimming left V 7 bases short and J 9 bases short, with 19 bases between. Germline CDR1 is SQVTM and CDR2 is ANQGSEA. This CDR3 reads CSARLDVGGEQFF. The CDR3 bases are TGCAGCGCAAGACTAGACGTAGGTGGTGAGCAGTTCTTC.